This is a list of T cell receptor beta chains from one sample in a study of neoadjuvant anti-PD-1 for oral cavity cancer. Method: immunoSEQ multiplex PCR; TCRdb's copy keeps in-frame clones and lacks some. Of over 14,000 clones in the sample, about 73% were seen once. The starting material was PBMCs, obtained after nivolumab (anti-PD-1) treatment. Source of these receptors: a person between 35 and 79 years old with oral cavity squamous cell carcinoma. CDR3s include the opening cysteine and the closing phenylalanine or tryptophan. Each record gives: V gene, D gene, clone size, J gene, CDR3 DNA, CDR3 protein. D genes are given only for firm matches. Size is stated for part of the rows, as once, few or many counts, or as a class when the clone is expanded.

v_gene: TRBV5-1; d_gene: TRBD1; abundance: few; j_gene: TRBJ2-7; CDR3nt: TGCGCCAGCAGCTTGGAGCAGGGGGCGAAAGAGCAGTACTTC; CDR3aa: CASSLEQGAKEQYF
v_gene: TRBV10-3; d_gene: -; abundance: -; j_gene: TRBJ2-3; CDR3nt: TGTGCCATCAGTGAGTCGACGGAGAGCACAGATACGCAGTATTTT; CDR3aa: CAISESTESTDTQYF
v_gene: TRBV6-5; d_gene: -; abundance: few; j_gene: TRBJ1-1; CDR3nt: TGTGCCAGCAGTTACGGGGGGATGAACACTGAAGCTTTCTTT; CDR3aa: CASSYGGMNTEAFF
v_gene: TRBV5-4; d_gene: -; abundance: -; j_gene: TRBJ2-2; CDR3nt: TGTGCCAGCAGCCAAAATTGGGCCGCAGGGGCCGGGGAGCTGTTTTTT; CDR3aa: CASSQNWAAGAGELFF
v_gene: TRBV7-6; d_gene: -; abundance: -; j_gene: TRBJ2-7; CDR3nt: TGTGCCAGCAGCTTAGGGGGGGCTAGCGGCTACGAGCAGTACTTC; CDR3aa: CASSLGGASGYEQYF
v_gene: TRBV20-1; d_gene: TRBD1; abundance: once; j_gene: TRBJ1-2; CDR3nt: TGCAGTGTAGGCAGGGGGGGTGGCTACACCTTC; CDR3aa: CSVGRGGGYTF
v_gene: TRBV6-1; d_gene: TRBD1; abundance: -; j_gene: TRBJ1-2; CDR3nt: TGTGCCAGCAGTACCGGGACCCAGGGGGGCTATGGCTACACCTTC; CDR3aa: CASSTGTQGGYGYTF
v_gene: TRBV19; d_gene: -; abundance: -; j_gene: TRBJ1-2; CDR3nt: TGTGCCAGTAGTATACAGGGGCTGAACTATGGCTACACCTTC; CDR3aa: CASSIQGLNYGYTF
v_gene: TRBV28; d_gene: TRBD1; abundance: -; j_gene: TRBJ1-5; CDR3nt: TGTGCCAGCAGTCCAGCCGGGACAGCCAGGGACGATCAGCCCCAGCATTTT; CDR3aa: CASSPAGTARDDQPQHF
v_gene: TRBV6-1; d_gene: -; abundance: -; j_gene: TRBJ1-1; CDR3nt: TGTGCCAGCAGCTCCGAGGGGTCCCTGAACACTGAAGCTTTCTTT; CDR3aa: CASSSEGSLNTEAFF
v_gene: TRBV2; d_gene: TRBD1; abundance: -; j_gene: TRBJ2-1; CDR3nt: TGTGCCAGCACTTTACCGACAGGGATGACCTACAATGAGCAGTTCTTC; CDR3aa: CASTLPTGMTYNEQFF
v_gene: TRBV30; d_gene: -; abundance: once; j_gene: TRBJ2-1; CDR3nt: TGTGCCTGGAGTGTAAATTACAATGAGCAGTTCTTC; CDR3aa: CAWSVNYNEQFF
v_gene: TRBV27; d_gene: -; abundance: few; j_gene: TRBJ1-1; CDR3nt: TGTGCCAGCAGTTTAGAGTTGAACACTGAAGCTTTCTTT; CDR3aa: CASSLELNTEAFF
v_gene: TRBV7-9; d_gene: -; abundance: -; j_gene: TRBJ2-7; CDR3nt: TGTGCCAGCAGCTCCGGACTGGCAACATCGGAGCAGTACTTC; CDR3aa: CASSSGLATSEQYF
v_gene: TRBV10-2; d_gene: -; abundance: few; j_gene: TRBJ1-1; CDR3nt: TGCGCCAGCAGTGAGTCAAGGCAGGGCACTGAAGCTTTCTTT; CDR3aa: CASSESRQGTEAFF
v_gene: TRBV19; d_gene: TRBD1; abundance: -; j_gene: TRBJ1-5; CDR3nt: TGTGCCAGTAATGGGAGGGGGCGCGCTTATAGCAATCAGCCCCAGCATTTT; CDR3aa: CASNGRGRAYSNQPQHF
v_gene: TRBV5-1; d_gene: TRBD1; abundance: -; j_gene: TRBJ2-2; CDR3nt: TGCGCCAGCAGCGCCGGGACAGGGGGCGGGGAGCTGTTTTTT; CDR3aa: CASSAGTGGGELFF
v_gene: TRBV7-2; d_gene: TRBD1; abundance: -; j_gene: TRBJ1-5; CDR3nt: TGTGCCAGCAGCGACAGGGGATTTGGCAATCAGCCCCAGCATTTT; CDR3aa: CASSDRGFGNQPQHF
v_gene: TRBV5-1; d_gene: TRBD2; abundance: -; j_gene: TRBJ2-1; CDR3nt: TGCGCCAGCAGCTTATTAGCGGGAGGAGGGTACAATGAGCAGTTCTTC; CDR3aa: CASSLLAGGGYNEQFF
v_gene: TRBV4-2; d_gene: -; abundance: -; j_gene: TRBJ2-2; CDR3nt: TGTGCCAGCAGCCAAGATCGGGTCCTCCGCTACTCGGGGGAGCTGTTTTTT; CDR3aa: CASSQDRVLRYSGELFF
v_gene: TRBV2; d_gene: -; abundance: -; j_gene: TRBJ1-1; CDR3nt: TGTGCCAGCATCCCGGCCGGCAGGATAGGGAGGAACACTGAAGCTTTCTTT; CDR3aa: CASIPAGRIGRNTEAFF
v_gene: TRBV6-5; d_gene: TRBD1; abundance: -; j_gene: TRBJ2-3; CDR3nt: TGTGCCAGCCGGAGACTTTCGACAGGGACGGATACGCAGTATTTT; CDR3aa: CASRRLSTGTDTQYF
v_gene: TRBV10-3; d_gene: TRBD1; abundance: once; j_gene: TRBJ2-7; CDR3nt: TGTGCCAGTCACTACGAAACAGGGGAAGGAGAGCAGTACTTC; CDR3aa: CASHYETGEGEQYF
v_gene: TRBV11-1; d_gene: -; abundance: -; j_gene: TRBJ1-1; CDR3nt: TGTGCCAGCAGCTTAAGCCCAATAATTGGTGAAGCTTTCTTT; CDR3aa: CASSLSPIIGEAFF
v_gene: TRBV2; d_gene: TRBD1; abundance: -; j_gene: TRBJ1-2; CDR3nt: TGTGCCAGCAGACGACAGGGGGCGGGCTATGGCTACACCTTC; CDR3aa: CASRRQGAGYGYTF
v_gene: TRBV9; d_gene: TRBD2; abundance: -; j_gene: TRBJ2-1; CDR3nt: TGTGCCAGCAGCGTAGCTACATTGGCGGGAGGGCCCAATGAGCAGTTCTTC; CDR3aa: CASSVATLAGGPNEQFF
v_gene: TRBV2; d_gene: -; abundance: -; j_gene: TRBJ2-4; CDR3nt: TGTGCCAGCAGTGAACTGGGCGTGGAGTACTTC; CDR3aa: CASSELGVEYF
v_gene: TRBV28; d_gene: -; abundance: -; j_gene: TRBJ2-6; CDR3nt: TGTGCCAGCAGTCAGGCCGGGACCCCTATCTCTGGGGCCAACGTCCTGACTTTC; CDR3aa: CASSQAGTPISGANVLTF
v_gene: TRBV6-5; d_gene: TRBD1; abundance: -; j_gene: TRBJ2-5; CDR3nt: TGTGCCAGCGGGACAGGTGAGAAGACCCAGTACTTC; CDR3aa: CASGTGEKTQYF
v_gene: TRBV6-6; d_gene: -; abundance: few; j_gene: TRBJ2-2; CDR3nt: TGTGCCAGCAGTTACTCGAGGCAGGGATACGGGGAGCTGTTTTTT; CDR3aa: CASSYSRQGYGELFF
v_gene: TRBV30; d_gene: TRBD2; abundance: -; j_gene: TRBJ2-5; CDR3nt: TGTGCCTGGAGCCCTGGGATGACTAGCGGGAGGAGTAAAGAGACCCAGTACTTC; CDR3aa: CAWSPGMTSGRSKETQYF
v_gene: TRBV5-8; d_gene: TRBD1; abundance: -; j_gene: TRBJ1-5; CDR3nt: TGTGCCAGCAGCTTTAATGGACAGGGACGGAGCAATCAGCCCCAGCATTTT; CDR3aa: CASSFNGQGRSNQPQHF
v_gene: TRBV5-1; d_gene: -; abundance: -; j_gene: TRBJ2-1; CDR3nt: TGCGCCAGCAGCTTGGTGGACGTGGGAAATGAGCAGTTCTTC; CDR3aa: CASSLVDVGNEQFF
v_gene: TRBV15; d_gene: -; abundance: -; j_gene: TRBJ1-5; CDR3nt: TGTGCCACCAGCAGAGAAGGGGGAGTCCAGCCCCAGCATTTT; CDR3aa: CATSREGGVQPQHF
v_gene: TRBV2; d_gene: -; abundance: -; j_gene: TRBJ1-5; CDR3nt: TGTGCCAGCCAGGGTGACAATCAGCCCCAGCATTTT; CDR3aa: CASQGDNQPQHF
v_gene: TRBV6-5; d_gene: -; abundance: -; j_gene: TRBJ2-2; CDR3nt: TGTGCCAGCAGTTACTCAAATGGACTCGGGGAGCTGTTTTTT; CDR3aa: CASSYSNGLGELFF
v_gene: TRBV27; d_gene: TRBD2; abundance: few; j_gene: TRBJ2-7; CDR3nt: TGTGCCAGCAGTTTAAGGGCGGGAGGGCTCTACGAGCAGTACTTC; CDR3aa: CASSLRAGGLYEQYF
v_gene: TRBV11-2; d_gene: TRBD2; abundance: few; j_gene: TRBJ2-1; CDR3nt: TGTGCCAGCAGTTTAGGACTAGCGGCCAATGAGCAGTTCTTC; CDR3aa: CASSLGLAANEQFF
v_gene: TRBV6-5; d_gene: -; abundance: -; j_gene: TRBJ1-1; CDR3nt: TGTGCCAGCAGTCTTAGGCCACAGGGGAACACTGAAGCTTTCTTT; CDR3aa: CASSLRPQGNTEAFF
v_gene: TRBV30; d_gene: -; abundance: -; j_gene: TRBJ2-5; CDR3nt: TGTGCCTGGTCCGGGGCTCGCGGGGAGACCCAGTACTTC; CDR3aa: CAWSGARGETQYF
v_gene: TRBV5-1; d_gene: -; abundance: -; j_gene: TRBJ2-5; CDR3nt: TGCGCCAGCAGCTTGGCTGACACGACAGGAAAGGAGACCCAGTACTTC; CDR3aa: CASSLADTTGKETQYF
v_gene: TRBV6-1; d_gene: -; abundance: -; j_gene: TRBJ1-2; CDR3nt: TGTGCCAGCAGCCTCCCCGCAGACAGCCGCTATGGCTACACCTTC; CDR3aa: CASSLPADSRYGYTF
v_gene: TRBV6-5; d_gene: -; abundance: -; j_gene: TRBJ2-3; CDR3nt: TGTGCCAGCAGTCCTTTTGGTGTCGCCGATACGCAGTATTTT; CDR3aa: CASSPFGVADTQYF
v_gene: TRBV13; d_gene: -; abundance: -; j_gene: TRBJ2-7; CDR3nt: TGTGCCAGCAGCGAAAACGGGGCTATAGGGGAGCAGTACTTC; CDR3aa: CASSENGAIGEQYF
v_gene: TRBV28; d_gene: -; abundance: -; j_gene: TRBJ2-7; CDR3nt: TGTGCCAGCACCCAGGAAGGGGTTTACGAGCAGTACTTC; CDR3aa: CASTQEGVYEQYF
v_gene: TRBV30; d_gene: -; abundance: -; j_gene: TRBJ1-1; CDR3nt: TGTGCCTGGAGTGTACGTCCGACGGCTTTCTTT; CDR3aa: CAWSVRPTAFF
v_gene: TRBV6-1; d_gene: TRBD2; abundance: few; j_gene: TRBJ2-3; CDR3nt: TGTGCCAGCAGTGAACTAAGCGGGAGACCAGATACGCAGTATTTT; CDR3aa: CASSELSGRPDTQYF
v_gene: TRBV11-2; d_gene: -; abundance: few; j_gene: TRBJ2-7; CDR3nt: TGTGCCAGCAGCCGATGGAGGTTCGAGCAGTACTTC; CDR3aa: CASSRWRFEQYF
v_gene: TRBV19; d_gene: -; abundance: -; j_gene: TRBJ1-3; CDR3nt: TGTGCCAGTAGTATTTTGGAGGCCCGCTCTGGAAACACCATATATTTT; CDR3aa: CASSILEARSGNTIYF